The 10 T cell receptor beta chains given below trace back to one sample, sequenced in a study of somatic mutations in cytotoxic T cells in rheumatoid arthritis. Clones were sequenced by immunoSEQ multiplex PCR, and TCRdb holds only the in-frame ones, with some missing. The sample yields 10,000 or so clones, around four fifths seen once. Sequenced input: CD8+ T cells sorted from blood. The receptors stem from a man aged 45-60 years in good health.

The chain uses TRBV14 and TRBJ1-5; TRBD1 aligns across 7 bases. Germline V lookup: CDR1 SGHDN, CDR2 FVKESK. The junction had 6 bases not matched to a gene; V was cut back by 3 bases and J by 7 bases. CDR3 length: 14 residues. The CDR3 reads CASSQTGQLQPQHF. In DNA, the CDR3 is TGTGCCAGCAGCCAGACAGGGCAACTACAGCCCCAGCATTTT.

The rearrangement joins TRBV27 to TRBJ2-3; 11 bases line up with TRBD2. Germline V gives CDR1 MNHEY, CDR2 SMNVEV (reference sequence). The ends lost 8 bases at V and 4 bases at J; junction bases unmatched: 8. The CDR3 runs to 15 residues. CDR3 in DNA: TGTGCCAGCGGCTACCTAGCGGGGGGACCAGATACGCAGTATTTT. Its protein is CASGYLAGGPDTQYF.

The chain is built from TRBV7-3 and TRBJ2-1; a weak D match, TRBD2 (6 bases). V gave up 5 bases and J gave up 3 bases, with 20 bases separating them. This CDR3 is 17 amino acids long. Looked up from germline, CDR1 is SGHTA and CDR2 is FQGTGA. The CDR3 region has the DNA TGTGCCAGCAGCCGAACCCTTGGGGACTCCCGCTACAATGAGCAGTTCTTC. Its protein product is CASSRTLGDSRYNEQFF.

This rearrangement joins TRBV28 to TRBJ1-2; the D gene is possibly TRBD1 (5 bases). This CDR3 comprises 16 residues. Per germline, CDR1 MDHEN and CDR2 SYDVKM. V gave up 3 bases and J gave up 0 bases, with 14 bases separating them. The CDR3: CASSFGGEGANYGYTF. CDR3 bases: TGTGCCAGCAGTTTTGGAGGGGAAGGGGCTAACTATGGCTACACCTTC.

V and J are TRBV10-3 and TRBJ2-7, with TRBD2 matching 7 bases. The CDR3 contains 14 residues. The V segment lost 4 bases and the J segment 3 bases; nucleotides outside the gene matches: 6. In germline, CDR1 is ENHRY, CDR2 SYGVKD. The CDR3 is CAISAVGEGYEQYF. In nucleotides, the CDR3 is TGTGCCATCAGTGCTGTCGGGGAGGGCTACGAGCAGTACTTC.

This CDR3 reads CASSASGRAWVGTGELFF. The CDR3 nucleotides are TGTGCCAGCAGCGCTAGCGGGAGGGCCTGGGTAGGAACCGGGGAGCTGTTTTTT. The chain recombines TRBV9 with TRBJ2-2; 12 bases are a match to TRBD2. The CDR3 length is 18 residues. Germline loops: CDR1 SGDLS, CDR2 YYNGEE. Trimming took 3 bases from V and 5 from J; bases not matched to a gene: 11.

For the CDR3, the DNA is TGTGCCAGCAGCCCCGGGGGACTAGCGGGGGTGGGGCAGTACTTC. This sequence encodes CASSPGGLAGVGQYF. The chain couples TRBV7-9 to TRBJ2-7; 14 nucleotides agree with TRBD2. The CDR3 is 15 amino acids. With 5 bases clipped from V and 9 bases from J, the junction kept 9 bases outside the gene matches. Germline CDR1 and CDR2: SEHNR and FQNEAQ (reference sequence).

The V and J genes are TRBV19 and TRBJ1-5; D gene unclear. CDR1 LNHDA and CDR2 SQIVND come from the germline V gene (reference sequence). This CDR3 spans 15 amino acids. V was clipped by 2 bases and J by 0 bases, with 8 bases between them. In DNA, the CDR3 is TGTGCCAGTAGTATAACACACCTTAGCAATCAGCCCCAGCATTTT. Translating it yields CASSITHLSNQPQHF. Full variable domain (remainder filled in from reference TRBV19 and TRBJ1-5): DGGITQSPKYLFRKEGQNVTLSCEQNLNHDAMYWYRQDPGQGLRLIYYSQIVNDFQKGDIAEGYSVSREKKESFPLTVTSAQKNPTAFYLCASSITHLSNQPQHFGDGTRLSIL.

V gene TRBV27 combines with J gene TRBJ2-3; 12 bases fit TRBD2. The germline V gene encodes CDR1 MNHEY and CDR2 SMNVEV (reference sequence). Losses at the gene ends were 5 bases for V and 5 bases for J; bases not matched to a gene: 2. This CDR3 has 14 residues. CDR3 bases: TGTGCCAGCAGTGCTAGCGGGAGGGTAGATACGCAGTATTTT. It specifies CASSASGRVDTQYF.

This chain connects TRBV28 to TRBJ2-7; 16 nucleotides match TRBD2. Germline V CDR1 and CDR2: MDHEN, SYDVKM. The length of the CDR3 is 17 residues. The V and J ends lost 6 bases and 3 bases, in that order; junction bases with no gene match: 8. CDR3 bases: TGTGCCAGCAGCCCCGGGACTAGCGGGGGGGCCCTCTACGAGCAGTACTTC. Translation gives CASSPGTSGGALYEQYF.